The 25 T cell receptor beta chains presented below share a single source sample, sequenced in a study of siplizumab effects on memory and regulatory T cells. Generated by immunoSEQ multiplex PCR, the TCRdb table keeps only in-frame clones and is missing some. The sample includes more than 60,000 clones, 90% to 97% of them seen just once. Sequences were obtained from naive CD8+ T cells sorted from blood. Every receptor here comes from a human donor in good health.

The CDR3 coding sequence is TGCGCCAGCAGCCAAGACAACCAGTTAAACTATGGCTACACCTTC. The encoded protein is CASSQDNQLNYGYTF. The chain uses TRBV4-3 and TRBJ1-2; D not certain. V was cut by 0 bases and J by 2 bases, with 10 bases left in between. The CDR3 extends over 15 amino acids. Germline CDR1 reads LGHNA; CDR2 reads YSLEER.

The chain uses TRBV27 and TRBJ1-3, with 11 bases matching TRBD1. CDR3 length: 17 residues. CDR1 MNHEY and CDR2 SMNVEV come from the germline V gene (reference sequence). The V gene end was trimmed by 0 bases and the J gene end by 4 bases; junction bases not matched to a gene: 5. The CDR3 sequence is CASSLSGQGASGNTIYF. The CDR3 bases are TGTGCCAGCAGTTTATCCGGACAGGGGGCGTCAGGAAACACCATATATTTT.

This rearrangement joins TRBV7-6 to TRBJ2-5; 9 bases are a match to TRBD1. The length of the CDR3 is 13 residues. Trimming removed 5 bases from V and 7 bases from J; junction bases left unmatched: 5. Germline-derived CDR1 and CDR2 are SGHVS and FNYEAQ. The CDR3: CASSLGQGATQYF. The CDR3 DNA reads TGTGCCAGCAGCCTGGGACAGGGCGCGACCCAGTACTTC.

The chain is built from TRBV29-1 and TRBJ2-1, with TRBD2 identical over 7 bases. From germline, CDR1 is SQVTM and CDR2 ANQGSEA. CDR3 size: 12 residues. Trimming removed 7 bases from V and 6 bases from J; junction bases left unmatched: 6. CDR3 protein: CSAPTGGNEQFF. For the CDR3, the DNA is TGCAGCGCCCCGACGGGGGGCAATGAGCAGTTCTTC.

CDR3 sequence: CASSPGLAGGPSTDTQYF. In DNA form, the CDR3 reads TGCGCCAGCAGCCCGGGACTAGCGGGGGGCCCTAGCACAGATACGCAGTATTTT. The chain recombines TRBV4-3 with TRBJ2-3; 15 nucleotides line up with TRBD2. Germline V gene lookup returns CDR1 LGHNA and CDR2 YSLEER. The CDR3 spans 18 residues. V was pared by 4 bases and J by 0 bases, with 5 bases of the junction left unmatched.

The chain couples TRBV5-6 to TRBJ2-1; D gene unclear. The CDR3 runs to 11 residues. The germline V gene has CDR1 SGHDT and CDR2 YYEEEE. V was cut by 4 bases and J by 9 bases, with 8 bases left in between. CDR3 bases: TGTGCCAGCAGCCGGGTGGCTGAGCAGTTCTTC. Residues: CASSRVAEQFF.

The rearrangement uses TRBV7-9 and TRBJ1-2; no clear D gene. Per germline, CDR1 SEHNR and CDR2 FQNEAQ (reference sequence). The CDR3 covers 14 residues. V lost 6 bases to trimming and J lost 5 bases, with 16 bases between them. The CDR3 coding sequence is TGTGCCAGCAGAGACGACCTAATTCATTATGGCTACACCTTC. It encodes CASRDDLIHYGYTF. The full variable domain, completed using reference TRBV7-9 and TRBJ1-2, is DTGVSQNPRHKITKRGQNVTFRCDPISEHNRLYWYRQTLGQGPEFLTYFQNEAQLEKSRLLSDRFSAERPKGSFSTLEIQRTEQGDSAMYLCASRDDLIHYGYTFGSGTRLTVV.

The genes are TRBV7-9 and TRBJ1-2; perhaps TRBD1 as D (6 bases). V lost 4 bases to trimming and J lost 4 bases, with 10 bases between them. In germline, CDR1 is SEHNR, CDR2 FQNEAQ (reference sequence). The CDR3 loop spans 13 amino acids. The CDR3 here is CASSSGQLYGYTF. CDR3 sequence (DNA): TGTGCCAGCAGCTCCGGACAGCTCTATGGCTACACCTTC.

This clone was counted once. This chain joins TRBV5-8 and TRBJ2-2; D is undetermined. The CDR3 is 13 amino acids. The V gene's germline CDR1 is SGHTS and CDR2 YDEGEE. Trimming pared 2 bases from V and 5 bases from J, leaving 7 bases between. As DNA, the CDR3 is TGTGCCAGCAGCTTTATTGCAACCGGGGAGCTGTTTTTT. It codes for CASSFIATGELFF.

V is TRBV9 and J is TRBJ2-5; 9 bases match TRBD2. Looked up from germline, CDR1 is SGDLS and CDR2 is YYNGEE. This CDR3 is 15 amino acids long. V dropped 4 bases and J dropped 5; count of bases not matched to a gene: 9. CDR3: CASSTAGGQLETQYF. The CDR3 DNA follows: TGTGCCAGCAGCACAGCGGGGGGCCAGTTGGAGACCCAGTACTTC.

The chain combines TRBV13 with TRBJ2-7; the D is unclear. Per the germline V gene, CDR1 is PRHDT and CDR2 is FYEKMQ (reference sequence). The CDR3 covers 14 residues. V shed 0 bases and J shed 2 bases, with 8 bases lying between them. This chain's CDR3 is CASSLGVPTYEQYF. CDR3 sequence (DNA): TGTGCCAGCAGCTTAGGGGTTCCTACCTACGAGCAGTACTTC. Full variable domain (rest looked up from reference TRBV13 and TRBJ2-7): AAGVIQSPRHLIKEKRETATLKCYPIPRHDTVYWYQQGPGQDPQFLISFYEKMQSDKGSIPDRFSAQQFSDYHSELNMSSLELGDSALYFCASSLGVPTYEQYFGPGTRLTVT.

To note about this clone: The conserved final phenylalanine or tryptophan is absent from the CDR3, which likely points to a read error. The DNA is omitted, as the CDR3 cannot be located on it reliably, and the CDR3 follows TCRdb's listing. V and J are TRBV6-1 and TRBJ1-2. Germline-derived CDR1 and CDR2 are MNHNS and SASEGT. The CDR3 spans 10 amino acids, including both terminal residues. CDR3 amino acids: CASSEARPSL.

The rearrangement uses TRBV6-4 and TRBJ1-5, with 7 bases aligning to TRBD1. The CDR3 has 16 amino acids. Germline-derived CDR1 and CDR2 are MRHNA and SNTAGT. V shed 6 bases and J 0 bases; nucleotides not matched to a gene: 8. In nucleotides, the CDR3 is TGTGCCAGCAGGGGACAGATCCTCGATAGCAATCAGCCCCAGCATTTT. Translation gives CASRGQILDSNQPQHF.

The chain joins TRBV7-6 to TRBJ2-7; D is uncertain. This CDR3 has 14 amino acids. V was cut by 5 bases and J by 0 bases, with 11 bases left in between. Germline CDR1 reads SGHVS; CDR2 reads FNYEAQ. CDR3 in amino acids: CASSPAGSSYEQYF. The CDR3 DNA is TGTGCCAGCAGCCCCGCCGGGTCCTCCTACGAGCAGTACTTC.

CDR3 loop: CASSEFGQSYNEQFF. As DNA, the CDR3 is TGCGCCAGCAGTGAGTTTGGACAGTCCTACAATGAGCAGTTCTTC. This chain links TRBV10-2 with TRBJ2-1; possible D gene TRBD1, 6 bases. CDR3 length: 15 residues. CDR1 WSHSY and CDR2 SAAADI come from the germline V gene. Trimming took 1 base from V and 1 from J, leaving 8 bases between them.

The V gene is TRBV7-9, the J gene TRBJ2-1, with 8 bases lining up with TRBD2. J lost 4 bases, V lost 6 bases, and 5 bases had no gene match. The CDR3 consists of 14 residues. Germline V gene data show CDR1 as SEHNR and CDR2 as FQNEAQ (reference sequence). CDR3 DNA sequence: TGTGCCAGCAGTGGCGGGGGGAATTACAATGAGCAGTTCTTC. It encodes CASSGGGNYNEQFF.

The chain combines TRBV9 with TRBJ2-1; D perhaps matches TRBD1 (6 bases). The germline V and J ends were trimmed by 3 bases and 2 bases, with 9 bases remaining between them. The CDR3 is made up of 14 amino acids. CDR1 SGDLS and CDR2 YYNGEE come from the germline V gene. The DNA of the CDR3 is TGTGCCAGCAGCGCGGGACAAACCTACAATGAGCAGTTCTTC. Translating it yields CASSAGQTYNEQFF.

CDR3 sequence reads: CASSLRTGSNQPQHF. The CDR3 DNA follows: TGTGCCAGCAGCCTCCGGACAGGGAGCAATCAGCCCCAGCATTTT. This chain joins TRBV9 and TRBJ1-5; 8 bases agree with TRBD1. CDR3 length: 15 amino acids. J was trimmed by 1 base and V by 4 bases; bases with no gene match: 4. The V gene's germline CDR1 is SGDLS and CDR2 YYNGEE.

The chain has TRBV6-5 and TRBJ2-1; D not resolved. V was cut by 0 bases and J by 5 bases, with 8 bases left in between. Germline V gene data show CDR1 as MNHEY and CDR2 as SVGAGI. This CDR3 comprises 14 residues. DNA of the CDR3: TGTGCCAGCAGTTACTCGAACAGCGACAATGAGCAGTTCTTC. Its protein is CASSYSNSDNEQFF.

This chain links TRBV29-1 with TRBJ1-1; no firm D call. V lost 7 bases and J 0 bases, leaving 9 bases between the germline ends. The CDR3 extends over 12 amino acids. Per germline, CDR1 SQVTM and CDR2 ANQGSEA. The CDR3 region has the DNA TGCAGCGCGACTACTGTGAACACTGAAGCTTTCTTT. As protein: CSATTVNTEAFF.

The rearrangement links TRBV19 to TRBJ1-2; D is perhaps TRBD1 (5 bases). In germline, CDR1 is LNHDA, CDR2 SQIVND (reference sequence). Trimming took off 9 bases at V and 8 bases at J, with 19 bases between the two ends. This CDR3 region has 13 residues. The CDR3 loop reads CASPPQAGRGYTF. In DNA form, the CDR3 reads TGTGCCAGCCCACCCCAGGCAGGGAGGGGCTACACCTTC.

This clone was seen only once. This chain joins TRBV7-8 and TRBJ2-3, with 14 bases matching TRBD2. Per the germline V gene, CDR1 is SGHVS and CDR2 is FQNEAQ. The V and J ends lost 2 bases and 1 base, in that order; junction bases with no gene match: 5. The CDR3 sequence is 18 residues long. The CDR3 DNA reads TGTGCCAGCAGCTTAACGGGACTAGCGGGGGATGGCACAGATACGCAGTATTTT. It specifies CASSLTGLAGDGTDTQYF.

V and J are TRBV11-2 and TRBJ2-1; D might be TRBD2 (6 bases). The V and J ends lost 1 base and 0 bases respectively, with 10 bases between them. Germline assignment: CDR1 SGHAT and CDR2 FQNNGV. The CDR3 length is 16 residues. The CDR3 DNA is TGTGCCAGCAGCTTAGGCGGGGCAAGCTCCTACAATGAGCAGTTCTTC. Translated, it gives CASSLGGASSYNEQFF.

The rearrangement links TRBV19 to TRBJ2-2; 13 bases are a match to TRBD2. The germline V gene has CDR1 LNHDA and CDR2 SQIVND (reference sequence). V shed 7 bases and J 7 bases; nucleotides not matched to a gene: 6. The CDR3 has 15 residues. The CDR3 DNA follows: TGTGCCAGTACCTGGACTAGCGGGGGAGTCGGGGAGCTGTTTTTT. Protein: CASTWTSGGVGELFF.

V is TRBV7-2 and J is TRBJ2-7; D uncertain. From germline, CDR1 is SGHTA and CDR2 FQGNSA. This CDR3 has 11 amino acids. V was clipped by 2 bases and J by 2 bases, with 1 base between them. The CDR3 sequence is CASSLTYEQYF. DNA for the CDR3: TGTGCCAGCAGCTTAACCTACGAGCAGTACTTC.